The table lists the clone carrying this T cell receptor (beta chain) with a few counts. Germline V CDR1 and CDR2: MDHEN, SYDVKM. This CDR3 spans 14 amino acids. Trimming took 7 bases from V and 0 from J, leaving 9 bases between them. Since all of the isolated RNA was reverse transcribed, expressed TCRB transcripts were what got sequenced. Profiling relied on immunoSEQ multiplex PCR, and the TCRdb table lists in-frame clones only, not all of them. The profile shows 300,000 or so clones, 6.5% to 10% of them singletons. This entry comes from a study of beta chain features in type 1 diabetes. This TCR came from a woman aged 18-35 years in good health. Sequencing input: central memory CD4+ T cells from blood. This chain connects TRBV28 to TRBJ2-2; D unresolved. CDR3 protein: CASTLYANTGELFF. Here the CDR3 DNA reads TGTGCCAGCACCCTTTATGCGAACACCGGGGAGCTGTTTTTT. Complete variable domain (other parts from reference TRBV28 and TRBJ2-2): DVKVTQSSRYLVKRTGEKVFLECVQDMDHENMFWYRQDPGLGLRLIYFSYDVKMKEKGDIPEGYSVSREKKERFSLILESASTNQTSMYLCASTLYANTGELFFGEGSRLTVL.